The 27 T cell receptor beta chains below come from one sample, sequenced in a study of T cells in tumors after PD-1 blockade. Measured with immunoSEQ multiplex PCR; TCRdb has only the in-frame clones, and not every one. The sample shows 45,000 to 60,000 clones, roughly 80% of them seen only once. This specimen was PBMCs, taken before anti-PD-1 treatment. Source of these receptors: a human donor with basal cell carcinoma.

The gene calls are TRBV4-2 and TRBJ1-1; perhaps TRBD1 as D (6 bases). This CDR3 comprises 13 residues. Between the trimmed V and J ends, which lost 6 bases and 4 bases, there was a span of 12 bases. The germline CDR1 and CDR2 sequences are LGHNA and YNFKEQ. The CDR3 nucleotides read TGTGCCAGCAGTCGAACAGGGTCCACTGAAGCTTTCTTT. As protein: CASSRTGSTEAFF.

The CDR3 region is CASAGTYTYEQYF. CDR3 in DNA: TGTGCCAGCGCCGGGACGTACACCTACGAGCAGTACTTC. The chain uses TRBV6-5 and TRBJ2-7; the D gene could be TRBD1 or TRBD2 (5 bases each). The CDR3 runs 13 residues. CDR1 is MNHEY, CDR2 SVGAGI, per germline. The ends were cut back, 8 bases at V and 2 bases at J, with 13 bases in the middle.

This chain connects TRBV19 to TRBJ2-5, with D maybe TRBD2 (6 bases). CDR1 is LNHDA, CDR2 SQIVND, per germline (reference sequence). The V gene lost 5 bases and the J gene lost 5 bases, with 15 bases spanning the gap. The CDR3 sequence is 14 residues long. The CDR3 sequence: CASSSGTAGETQYF. The CDR3 DNA is TGTGCCAGTAGTTCAGGGACTGCCGGGGAGACCCAGTACTTC.

The CDR3 DNA sequence: TGCGCCAGCAGCTTTTGGGGGGCCGACGAGCAGTACTTC. Encoded protein: CASSFWGADEQYF. The chain combines TRBV5-1 with TRBJ2-7, with D perhaps TRBD1 or TRBD2 (6 bases each). The CDR3 consists of 13 residues. CDR1 is SGHRS and CDR2 is YFSETQ in the germline V gene. Trimming removed 2 bases at V and 5 bases at J, with 11 bases between.

The chain uses TRBV13 and TRBJ2-3, with 14 nucleotides matching TRBD2. V lost 5 bases and J lost 0; bases outside the gene matches: 7. Germline V gene data show CDR1 as PRHDT and CDR2 as FYEKMQ (reference sequence). This CDR3 has 18 residues. The CDR3 DNA sequence: TGTGCCAGCAGCCTGGGGACTAGCGGGGGCCGGAGCACAGATACGCAGTATTTT. As protein: CASSLGTSGGRSTDTQYF. Using reference TRBV13 and TRBJ2-3 for the parts outside the CDR3, the full variable domain is AAGVIQSPRHLIKEKRETATLKCYPIPRHDTVYWYQQGPGQDPQFLISFYEKMQSDKGSIPDRFSAQQFSDYHSELNMSSLELGDSALYFCASSLGTSGGRSTDTQYFGPGTRLTVL.

J is TRBJ2-2 and V is TRBV5-4, with D perhaps matching TRBD1 (6 bases). The CDR3 is made up of 15 amino acids. The germline V gene encodes CDR1 SGHNT and CDR2 YYREEE (reference sequence). Trimming removed 3 bases from V and 0 bases from J, with 9 bases in between. In DNA, the CDR3 is TGTGCCAGCAGCTCCCGGACAGCGAACACCGGGGAGCTGTTTTTT. Residues: CASSSRTANTGELFF.

This chain links TRBV6-5 with TRBJ1-1; no reliable D call. Germline CDR1 MNHEY, CDR2 SVGAGI. The CDR3 spans 13 residues. The V gene lost 5 bases and the J gene lost 6 bases, with 13 bases spanning the gap. The CDR3 is CASSPPGGPEAFF. Here the CDR3 DNA reads TGTGCCAGCAGTCCCCCAGGAGGTCCTGAAGCTTTCTTT.

This clone turned up a few times. CDR3 region: CASRTDPRGNTEAFF. In DNA, the CDR3 is TGTGCCAGCAGGACAGACCCCCGAGGAAACACTGAAGCTTTCTTT. The chain employs TRBV6-5 and TRBJ1-1, with TRBD1 as a possible D gene (5 bases). V was cut by 6 bases and J by 2 bases, with 16 bases left in between. CDR3 length: 15 residues. Per the germline V gene, CDR1 is MNHEY and CDR2 is SVGAGI.

V is TRBV19 and J is TRBJ1-1; TRBD1 matches 11 bases. V dropped 6 bases and J dropped 5; count of bases not matched to a gene: 5. Germline V gene lookup returns CDR1 LNHDA and CDR2 SQIVND (reference sequence). The CDR3 sequence is 14 residues long. The CDR3 sequence: CASRRTGGWTEAFF. For the CDR3, the DNA is TGTGCCAGTAGGAGGACAGGGGGCTGGACTGAAGCTTTCTTT.

The chain has TRBV6-5 and TRBJ2-7, with 11 bases fitting TRBD2. The CDR3 is made up of 15 amino acids. V dropped 2 bases and J dropped 2; count of bases not matched to a gene: 2. Germline CDR1 and CDR2: MNHEY and SVGAGI. CDR3 sequence (DNA): TGTGCCAGCAGTTACACTAGCGGGGGCACCTACGAGCAGTACTTC. Amino acids: CASSYTSGGTYEQYF.

In this sample, this clone turned up a few times. The V and J genes are TRBV6-5 and TRBJ1-1; a weak D match, TRBD1 (5 bases). CDR1 MNHEY and CDR2 SVGAGI come from the germline V gene. V shed 8 bases and J shed 1 base, with 11 bases lying between them. There are 13 residues in the CDR3. The CDR3 reads CASSTQGNTEAFF. The CDR3 nucleotides read TGTGCCAGCTCAACTCAGGGGAACACTGAAGCTTTCTTT.

This chain's CDR3 is CASSDTGRQSYEQYF. CDR3 DNA sequence: TGCGCCAGCAGTGATACAGGGAGACAGTCCTACGAGCAGTACTTC. The chain links TRBV10-2 to TRBJ2-7; possibly TRBD1 for D (6 bases). The V end was cut by 3 bases, the J end by 1 base, with 13 bases between. This CDR3 contains 15 residues. Germline CDR1 reads WSHSY; CDR2 reads SAAADI.

The chain combines TRBV30 with TRBJ1-1; D might be TRBD1 (5 bases). V was cut by 0 bases and J by 4 bases, with 15 bases left in between. Germline V gene data show CDR1 as GTSNPN and CDR2 as SVGIG (reference sequence). CDR3 length: 15 residues. CDR3: CAWSVLKSGTTEAFF. In DNA, the CDR3 is TGTGCCTGGAGTGTCTTAAAATCGGGGACCACTGAAGCTTTCTTT.

This clone was observed a few times. V and J are TRBV6-5 and TRBJ1-2; weak D call: TRBD1 (6 bases). V was clipped by 6 bases and J by 6 bases, with 17 bases between them. The CDR3 totals 14 residues. Germline CDR1 reads MNHEY; CDR2 reads SVGAGI. CDR3 DNA sequence: TGTGCCAGCAGGGGGACAAACCAAAGGGATGGCTACACCTTC. Amino acid sequence: CASRGTNQRDGYTF.

This clone turned up a few times. The chain links TRBV21-1 to TRBJ1-3; the table assigns TRBD1, which was not confirmed against the DNA. TRBV21-1 is listed as a pseudogene. The CDR3 sequence is 15 residues long. CDR3 sequence (DNA): TGTGCCAGCAGCAGGACAGGGCGATCGGGAAACACCATATATTTT. Amino acids: CASSRTGRSGNTIYF.

There are a few counts of this clone. The chain has TRBV2 and TRBJ2-7, with TRBD2 matching over 8 bases. After removal of 7 bases from V and 0 bases from J, the junction contained 2 bases not matched to a gene. The CDR3 covers 13 residues. Germline V lookup: CDR1 SNHLY, CDR2 FYNNEI. The CDR3, as DNA: TGTGCCAGCACGGGGGGGAGCTCCTACGAGCAGTACTTC. Encoded protein: CASTGGSSYEQYF.

The chain recombines TRBV6-1 with TRBJ1-2; D is unclear. Trimming pared 2 bases from V and 8 bases from J, leaving 12 bases between. CDR1 MNHNS and CDR2 SASEGT come from the germline V gene. The CDR3 runs 13 residues. CDR3 coding DNA: TGTGCCAGCAGTGAAAGTCAGCTGCGAGGCTACACCTTC. Translated, it gives CASSESQLRGYTF.

J is TRBJ1-1 and V is TRBV30; no definite D call. Trimming stripped 2 bases from V and 0 bases from J, with 7 bases between. The CDR3 is 13 residues long. The germline V gene has CDR1 GTSNPN and CDR2 SVGIG (reference sequence). CDR3 in DNA: TGTGCCTGGAGTATAATTATGAACACTGAAGCTTTCTTT. Translated: CAWSIIMNTEAFF.

This clone was seen only a few times. The V call is TRBV14, the J call TRBJ1-5; D remains ambiguous. The germline gives CDR1 SGHDN, CDR2 FVKESK. The CDR3 loop spans 13 amino acids. Trimming removed 0 bases at V and 7 bases at J, with 7 bases between. The CDR3 nucleotides are TGTGCCAGCAGCCAAGATGGAGTGCAGCCCCAGCATTTT. It codes for CASSQDGVQPQHF.

The chain links TRBV12-3 or TRBV12-4 to TRBJ2-7; tentatively, D is TRBD2 (5 bases). Trimming stripped 6 bases from V and 5 bases from J, with 14 bases between. The CDR3 runs 13 residues. The CDR3 spells CASRDSNPNEQYF. In DNA form, the CDR3 reads TGTGCCAGCAGGGACTCCAACCCCAACGAGCAGTACTTC.

The V call is TRBV3-1 (or the pseudogene TRBV3-2), the J call TRBJ2-5, with D unresolved. The CDR3 sequence is 15 residues long. Germline V CDR1 and CDR2: LGHDT, YNNKEL (reference sequence). Trimming removed 3 bases from V and 1 base from J, with 12 bases in between. In nucleotides, the CDR3 is TGTGCCAGCAGCCAGGATAGAGTTTTCCAAGAGACCCAGTACTTC. Translating it yields CASSQDRVFQETQYF.

CDR3 region: CASSLGESRGVNTEAFF. For the CDR3, the DNA is TGTGCCAGCAGTTTAGGGGAGTCGCGGGGTGTGAACACTGAAGCTTTCTTT. V and J are TRBV12-1 and TRBJ1-1. TRBV12-1 is a pseudogene. The CDR3 is 17 amino acids.

The rearrangement joins TRBV5-4 to TRBJ2-2; D tentatively reads TRBD1 or TRBD2 (5 bases each). The V gene's germline CDR1 is SGHNT and CDR2 YYREEE (reference sequence). V lost 4 bases to trimming and J lost 7 bases, with 14 bases between them. The CDR3 extends over 14 amino acids. As DNA, the CDR3 is TGTGCCAGCAGCCTAGGGACCCTAGGCGGGGAGCTGTTTTTT. It yields the protein CASSLGTLGGELFF.

This chain links TRBV5-8 with TRBJ2-7; D possibly corresponds to TRBD1 (5 bases). V was clipped by 0 bases and J by 6 bases, with 13 bases between them. This CDR3 comprises 14 residues. In germline, CDR1 is SGHTS, CDR2 YDEGEE. The CDR3 DNA reads TGTGCCAGCAGCTTGGCCGGACAAAATGGCGAGCAGTACTTC. It codes for CASSLAGQNGEQYF.

The chain combines TRBV24-1 with TRBJ2-7; 8 bases fit TRBD1. Germline V gene data show CDR1 as KGHDR and CDR2 as SFDVKD. The CDR3 has 14 amino acids. The ends lost 7 bases at V and 3 bases at J; junction bases unmatched: 7. The DNA of the CDR3 is TGTGCCACCAGGAAGGGACAGGACATCTACGAGCAGTACTTC. Translated, it gives CATRKGQDIYEQYF.

The chain has TRBV29-1 and TRBJ1-2, with TRBD1 identical over 8 bases. V shed 7 bases and J 4 bases; nucleotides not matched to a gene: 5. This CDR3 spans 12 amino acids. CDR1 SQVTM and CDR2 ANQGSEA come from the germline V gene. This chain's CDR3 is CSARQGSYGYTF. In DNA form, the CDR3 reads TGCAGCGCGAGACAGGGGTCCTATGGCTACACCTTC. Using reference TRBV29-1 and TRBJ1-2 for the parts outside the CDR3, the full variable domain is SAVISQKPSRDICQRGTSLTIQCQVDSQVTMMFWYRQQPGQSLTLIATANQGSEATYESGFVIDKFPISRPNLTFSTLTVSNMSPEDSSIYLCSARQGSYGYTFGSGTRLTVV.

V gene TRBV7-8 combines with J gene TRBJ2-1; 9 nucleotides line up with TRBD2. CDR3 length: 16 residues. V shed 6 bases and J 5 bases; nucleotides not matched to a gene: 11. Germline assignment: CDR1 SGHVS and CDR2 FQNEAQ. CDR3 bases: TGTGCCAGCAGGCCTAGGACATTAGCGGGGGACAATGAGCAGTTCTTC. It yields the protein CASRPRTLAGDNEQFF.